This TCR beta chain was profiled in a study of tumor-infiltrating lymphocytes in primary liver carcinoma (dated by TCRdb to between 2016 and 2019). General notes on the study: Between late 2015 and 2016, 4 to 6 patients in China with histopathologically diagnosed primary liver carcinoma had surgical resection. Each sample produced roughly 3.65 to 7.5 million productive TCRbeta reads, and read depth showed no significant difference between tissue types. Technical replicate repertoires showed high reproducibility, with mean shared-clone rates near 0.89 and correlation coefficients above 0.95. TCRbeta repertoire sequencing, expression microarrays and whole-exome sequencing were combined in the study across five regions of each liver tumor, with adjacent normal tissue and blood also included. The five patients had tumors staged T1-T3 N0M0, with maximum diameters ranging from about 4.2 to 10 cm. The five patients, three men and two women aged 30 to 69 years, had hepatocellular carcinoma (four) or combined HCC and intrahepatic cholangiocarcinoma (one). A total of roughly 35 specimens from 5 patients, comprising approximately 25 tumor regions, 5 adjacent noncancerous liver tissues and 5 peripheral blood samples, were covered by TCRbeta repertoire sequencing.

This clonotype was seen a handful of times. It has no known antigen specificity. Base quality data are lacking; no much larger clone is found one base away. Using a constant-region primer and ProtoScript II reverse transcriptase, TCRbeta-specific cDNA was reverse-transcribed from 450 to 650 ng total RNA. TCRbeta libraries were built with three nested multiplex PCR rounds, a slightly modified ARM-PCR procedure. Each of the first two PCR rounds ran for nine to eleven cycles and used multiplex TRBV1-TRBV30 forward primers together with a Cbeta reverse primer. Sample barcodes and Illumina adapters were added in a final 25-cycle PCR using Deep VentR polymerase. Before sequencing, amplicons of 200-500 bp were purified from gel using a QIAquick gel extraction kit. The TCRbeta amplicons were sequenced with 250-bp paired-end reads on an Illumina HiSeq 2500. Regarding the original processing steps: Trimmomatic v0.33 was used to quality-trim the reads, and FLASH v1.2.11 was used to merge paired reads so that full CDR3 sequences could be recovered. V, D and J germline segments were assigned to the rearranged TCRbeta sequences using MiGEC v1.2.1b. Clonotype statistics and Shannon-Wiener diversity indices were calculated with VDJtools v1.0.0. To reduce sampling bias, subsequent analyses other than the diversity analysis used only the 250 most abundant clonotypes in each sample. TCRdb handled the public reads itself, with Q25 trimming in fastp and clone calling in MiXCR, and kept productive beta chains. Each entry is one CDR3 protein sequence, shown with its most common DNA and genes. TCRdb's processing, not the authors' own work, is the source of the V and J calls. Across this sample there are about 200,000 distinct CDR3 sequences, with 65% seen only once. Around 7.1% of the sample is taken by the ten largest.

V and J are truncated by 3 bases and 2 bases respectively, leaving an intervening sequence of 14 bases. Reading from cysteine to phenylalanine, the CDR3 counts 17 amino acids. The read is trimmed to its CDR3 DNA, 51 bases read in frame from base 1. Taken from the germline V gene, the CDR1 and CDR2 loops are MNHEY and SVGAGI. What the study reported, not specific to this receptor: Repertoire overlap was found to be higher between tumor regions (mean roughly 36%) than between tumor-adjacent (17%) or tumor-blood (about 14%) pairs, consistent with antigen-driven expansion. A significantly larger repertoire fraction was made up by the top 250 clones in tumors than in blood (p = 0.039). Only the TCR beta chain was sequenced, which likely underestimates true repertoire diversity because unpaired alpha chains were not captured. Bulk unsorted samples precluded comparing CD4+ and CD8+ T cell repertoires. With just four to six patients in the study, the authors point out that the findings should be validated in a larger study.

TRIzol reagent was used to extract blood RNA from unsorted whole blood, while the DNeasy Blood & Tissue kit provided the germline DNA. At the time of sampling, the patients were treatment-naive and had chronic HBV infection. Before surgery, roughly 4 milliliters of peripheral blood were drawn into K2EDTA tubes. The sequencing sample was made of peripheral blood. The receptor chain draws on TRBV6-5 and TRBJ1-6, with no D gene named confidently. The source is a woman aged 55-75 years with primary liver carcinoma and hepatitis B virus infection. The CDR3 amino acid sequence is: CASSYSGGGTYNSPLHF. In nucleotide form, the sequence is TGTGCCAGCAGTTATTCGGGTGGAGGGACCTATAATTCACCCCTCCACTTT.